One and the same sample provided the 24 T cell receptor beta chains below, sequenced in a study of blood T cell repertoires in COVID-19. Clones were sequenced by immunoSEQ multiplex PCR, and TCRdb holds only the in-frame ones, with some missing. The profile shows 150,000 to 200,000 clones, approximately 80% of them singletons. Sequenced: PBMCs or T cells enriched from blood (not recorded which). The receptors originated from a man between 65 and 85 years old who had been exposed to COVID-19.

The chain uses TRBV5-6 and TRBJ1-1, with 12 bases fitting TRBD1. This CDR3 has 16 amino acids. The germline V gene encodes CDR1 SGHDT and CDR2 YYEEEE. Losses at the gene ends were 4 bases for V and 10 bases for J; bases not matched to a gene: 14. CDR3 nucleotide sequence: TGTGCCAGCAGCGGGACGGGACAGGGGGCACTTGTGGGAGCTTTCTTT. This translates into CASSGTGQGALVGAFF. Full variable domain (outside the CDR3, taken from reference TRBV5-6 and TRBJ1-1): DAGVTQSPTHLIKTRGQQVTLRCSPKSGHDTVSWYQQALGQGPQFIFQYYEEEERQRGNFPDRFSGHQFPNYSSELNVNALLLGDSALYLCASSGTGQGALVGAFFGQGTRLTVV.

The DNA for the CDR3 is TGTGCCAGCTCTAGGGACAGCAACAATGAGCAGTTCTTC. This encodes CASSRDSNNEQFF. The chain is built from TRBV18 and TRBJ2-1, with TRBD1 matching 7 bases. Trimming removed 6 bases from V and 5 bases from J; junction bases left unmatched: 4. Germline values: CDR1 KGHSH, CDR2 LQKENI. The CDR3 is 13 residues long.

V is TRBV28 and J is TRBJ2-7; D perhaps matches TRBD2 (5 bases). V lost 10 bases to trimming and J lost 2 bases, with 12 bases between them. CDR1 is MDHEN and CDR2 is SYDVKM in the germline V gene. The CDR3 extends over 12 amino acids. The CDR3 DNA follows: TGTGCCACCCAAGCGGCTCCCTACGAGCAGTACTTC. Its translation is CATQAAPYEQYF.

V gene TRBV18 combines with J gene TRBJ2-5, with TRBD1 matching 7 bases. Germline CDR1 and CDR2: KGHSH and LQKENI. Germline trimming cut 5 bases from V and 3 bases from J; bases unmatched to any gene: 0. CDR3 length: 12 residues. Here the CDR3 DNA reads TGTGCCAGCTCAACAGGGGAAGAGACCCAGTACTTC. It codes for CASSTGEETQYF.

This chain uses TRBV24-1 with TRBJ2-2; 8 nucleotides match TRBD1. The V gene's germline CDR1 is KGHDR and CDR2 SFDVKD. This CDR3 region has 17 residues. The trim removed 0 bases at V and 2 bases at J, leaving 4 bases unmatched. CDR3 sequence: CATSDLSGGSNTGELFF. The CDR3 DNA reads TGTGCCACCAGTGATTTGTCAGGGGGCTCTAACACCGGGGAGCTGTTTTTT.

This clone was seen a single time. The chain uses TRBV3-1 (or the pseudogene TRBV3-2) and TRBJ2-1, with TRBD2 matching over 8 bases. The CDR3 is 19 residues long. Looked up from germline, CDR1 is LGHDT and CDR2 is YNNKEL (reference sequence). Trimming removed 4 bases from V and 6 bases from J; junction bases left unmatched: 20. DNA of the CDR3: TGTGCCAGCAGCCCCCGGCGAGTTCAGGGGACTAGAAGATCCAATGAGCAGTTCTTC. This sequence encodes CASSPRRVQGTRRSNEQFF.

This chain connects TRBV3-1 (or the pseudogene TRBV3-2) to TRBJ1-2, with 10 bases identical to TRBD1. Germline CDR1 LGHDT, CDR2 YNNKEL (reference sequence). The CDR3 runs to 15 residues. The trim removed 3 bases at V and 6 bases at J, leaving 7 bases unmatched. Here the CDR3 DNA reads TGTGCCAGCAGCCAGACAGGGGGCGTTCAACATGGCTACACCTTC. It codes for CASSQTGGVQHGYTF.

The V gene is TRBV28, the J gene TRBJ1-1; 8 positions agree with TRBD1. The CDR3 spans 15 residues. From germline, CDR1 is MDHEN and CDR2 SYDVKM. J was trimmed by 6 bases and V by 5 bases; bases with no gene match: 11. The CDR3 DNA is TGTGCCAGCAGTCCTAGACAGGGGCGATACGCTGAAGCTTTCTTT. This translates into CASSPRQGRYAEAFF.

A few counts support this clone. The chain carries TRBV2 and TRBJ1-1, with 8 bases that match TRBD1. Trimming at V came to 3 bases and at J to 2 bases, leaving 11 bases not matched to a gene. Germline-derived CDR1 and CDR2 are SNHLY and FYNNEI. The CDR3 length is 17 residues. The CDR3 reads CASSDLTGERVNTEAFF. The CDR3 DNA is TGTGCCAGCAGTGATTTGACAGGGGAAAGGGTAAACACTGAAGCTTTCTTT.

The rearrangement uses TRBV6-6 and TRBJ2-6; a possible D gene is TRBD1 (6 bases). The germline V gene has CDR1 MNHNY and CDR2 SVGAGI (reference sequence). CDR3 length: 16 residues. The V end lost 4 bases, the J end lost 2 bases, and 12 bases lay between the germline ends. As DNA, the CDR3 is TGTGCCAGCAGTTTCCGAGGGGGTACTGGGGCCAACGTCCTGACTTTC. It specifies CASSFRGGTGANVLTF.

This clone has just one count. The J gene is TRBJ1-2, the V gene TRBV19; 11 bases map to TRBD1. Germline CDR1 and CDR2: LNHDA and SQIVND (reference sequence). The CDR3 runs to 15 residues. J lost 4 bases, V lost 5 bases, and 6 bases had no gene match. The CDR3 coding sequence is TGTGCCAGTAGTGTGGACAGGGGGCTCCTCTATGGCTACACCTTC. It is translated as CASSVDRGLLYGYTF.

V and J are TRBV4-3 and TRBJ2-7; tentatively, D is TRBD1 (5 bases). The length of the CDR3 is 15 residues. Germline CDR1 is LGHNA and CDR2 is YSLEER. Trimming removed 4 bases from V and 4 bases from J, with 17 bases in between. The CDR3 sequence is CASSPGSGRAYEQYF. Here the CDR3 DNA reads TGCGCCAGCAGCCCCGGTTCGGGCAGGGCTTACGAGCAGTACTTC.

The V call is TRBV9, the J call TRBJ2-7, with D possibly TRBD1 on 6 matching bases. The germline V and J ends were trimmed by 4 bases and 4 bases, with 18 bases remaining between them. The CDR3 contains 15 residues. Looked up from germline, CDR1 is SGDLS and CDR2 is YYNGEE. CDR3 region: CASSFKTGALYEQYF. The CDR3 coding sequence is TGTGCCAGCAGCTTTAAGACAGGTGCCTTGTACGAGCAGTACTTC.

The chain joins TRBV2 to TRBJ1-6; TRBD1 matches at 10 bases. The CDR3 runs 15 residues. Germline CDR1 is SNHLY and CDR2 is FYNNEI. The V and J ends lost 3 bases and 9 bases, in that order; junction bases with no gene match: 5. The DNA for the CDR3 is TGTGCCAGCAGTGATAAAGGGACAGGGGCTTCACCCCTCCACTTT. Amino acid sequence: CASSDKGTGASPLHF.

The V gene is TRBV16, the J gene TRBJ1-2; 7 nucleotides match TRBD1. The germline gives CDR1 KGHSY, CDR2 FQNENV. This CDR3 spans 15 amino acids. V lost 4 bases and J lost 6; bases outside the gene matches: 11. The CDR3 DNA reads TGTGCCAGCAGCCTATTGACAGGGAGCGGTGATGGCTACACCTTC. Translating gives CASSLLTGSGDGYTF.

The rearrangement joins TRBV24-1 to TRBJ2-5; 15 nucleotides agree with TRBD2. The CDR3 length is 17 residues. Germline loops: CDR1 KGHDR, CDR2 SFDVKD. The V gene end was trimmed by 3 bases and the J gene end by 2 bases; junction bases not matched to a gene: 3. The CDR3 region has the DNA TGTGCCACCAGTGATCCTGGGACTAGCGGGGGGCAAGAGACCCAGTACTTC. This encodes CATSDPGTSGGQETQYF.

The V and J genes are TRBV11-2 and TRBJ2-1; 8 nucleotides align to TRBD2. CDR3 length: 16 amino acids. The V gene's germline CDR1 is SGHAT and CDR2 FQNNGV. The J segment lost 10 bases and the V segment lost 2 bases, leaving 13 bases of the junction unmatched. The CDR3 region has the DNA TGTGCCAGCAGCTTATTACGGGGGGGTCCCTCAGGGGAGCAGTTCTTC. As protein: CASSLLRGGPSGEQFF.

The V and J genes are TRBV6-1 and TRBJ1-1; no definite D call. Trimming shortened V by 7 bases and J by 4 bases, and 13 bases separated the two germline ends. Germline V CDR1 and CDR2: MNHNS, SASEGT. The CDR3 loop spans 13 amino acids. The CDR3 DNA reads TGTGCCAGCACCAAGACGGGGTCCACTGAAGCTTTCTTT. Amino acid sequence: CASTKTGSTEAFF.

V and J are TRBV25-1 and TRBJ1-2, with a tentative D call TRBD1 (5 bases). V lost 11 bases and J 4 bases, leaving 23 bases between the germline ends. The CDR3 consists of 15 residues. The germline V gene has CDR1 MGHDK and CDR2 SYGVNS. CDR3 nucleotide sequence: TGTGCCTCTGGAGAAGCGGGGCCCGCAGGCTATGGCTACACCTTC. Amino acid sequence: CASGEAGPAGYGYTF.

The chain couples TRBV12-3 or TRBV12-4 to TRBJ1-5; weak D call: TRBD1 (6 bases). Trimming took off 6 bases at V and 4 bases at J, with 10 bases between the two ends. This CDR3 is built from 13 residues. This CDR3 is CASRGGLNQPQHF. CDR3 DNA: TGTGCCAGCAGGGGGGGGCTTAATCAGCCCCAGCATTTT.

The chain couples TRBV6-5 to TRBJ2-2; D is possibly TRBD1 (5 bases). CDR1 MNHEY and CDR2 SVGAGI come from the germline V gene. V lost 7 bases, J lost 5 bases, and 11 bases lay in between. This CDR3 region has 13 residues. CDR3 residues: CASTPPGTGELFF. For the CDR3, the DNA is TGTGCCAGCACCCCCCCAGGGACCGGGGAGCTGTTTTTT.

CDR3 in amino acids: CASSFEPRSGANVLTF. The CDR3 coding sequence is TGTGCCAGCAGCTTTGAGCCGCGCTCTGGGGCCAACGTCCTGACTTTC. The chain couples TRBV11-3 to TRBJ2-6; D unclear. V dropped 3 bases and J dropped 0 bases, with 9 bases sitting between them. The germline V gene has CDR1 SGHNT and CDR2 YENEEA. The CDR3 length is 16 residues.

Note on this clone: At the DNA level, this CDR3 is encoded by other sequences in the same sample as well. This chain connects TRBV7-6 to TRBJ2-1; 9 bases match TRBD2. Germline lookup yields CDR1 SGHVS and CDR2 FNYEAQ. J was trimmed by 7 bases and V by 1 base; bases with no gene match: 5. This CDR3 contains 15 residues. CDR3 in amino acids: CASSLGLAGDNEQFF. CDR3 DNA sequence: TGTGCCAGCAGCTTAGGGTTAGCGGGAGATAATGAGCAGTTCTTC.

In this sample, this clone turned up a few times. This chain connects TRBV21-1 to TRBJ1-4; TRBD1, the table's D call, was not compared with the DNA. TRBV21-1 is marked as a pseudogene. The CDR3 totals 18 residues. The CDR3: CASIWACTAGLENEKLFF. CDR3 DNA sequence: TGTGCCAGCATCTGGGCCTGCACAGCAGGGCTAGAAAATGAAAAACTGTTTTTT.